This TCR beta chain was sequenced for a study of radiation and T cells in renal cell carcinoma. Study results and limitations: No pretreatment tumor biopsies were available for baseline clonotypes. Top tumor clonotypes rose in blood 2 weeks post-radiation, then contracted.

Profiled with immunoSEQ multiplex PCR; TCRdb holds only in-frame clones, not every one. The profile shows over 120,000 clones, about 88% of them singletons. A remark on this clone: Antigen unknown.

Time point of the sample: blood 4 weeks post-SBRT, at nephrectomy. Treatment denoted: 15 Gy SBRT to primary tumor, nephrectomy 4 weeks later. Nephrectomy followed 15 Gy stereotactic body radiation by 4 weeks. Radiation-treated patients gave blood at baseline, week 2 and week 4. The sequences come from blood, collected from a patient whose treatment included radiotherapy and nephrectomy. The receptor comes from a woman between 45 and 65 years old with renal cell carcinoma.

CDR3 sequence reads: CASDSGVVEKLFF. CDR3 DNA sequence: TGTGCCAGCGATTCAGGGGTTGTTGAAAAACTGTTTTTT. This chain uses TRBV10-3 with TRBJ1-4, with D possibly being TRBD1 (6 bases). CDR1 and CDR2 from the germline V gene are ENHRY and SYGVKD. V was clipped by 10 bases and J by 7 bases, with 16 bases between them. The CDR3 sequence is 13 residues long.